Described below is a single T cell receptor beta chain sequence and its context. By its share of the sample, this clonotype is medium-sized (0.01 to 0.1%). It has no much larger one-base neighbor in the sample; base qualities were not kept. Libraries were prepared through 5' RACE. Before sequencing, the TCRbeta libraries were pooled in amounts proportional to the number of cells sorted for each library. RNAzol RT was used to extract total RNA from the sorted cells, and cDNA was then synthesized using an oligo(dT) primer together with a template-switching oligo. The TCRbeta V-CDR3-J region was amplified by PCR with Kapa HiFi between a SMARTer oligo primer and a TCRbeta constant-region primer. A second PCR attached Illumina adaptors and sample-specific index barcodes, followed by HighPrep bead cleanup and Bioanalyzer confirmation of a band of roughly 650 bp. Libraries were sequenced on an Illumina MiSeq with 2x151 bp paired-end reads. The study's processing was this. An in-house Java program demultiplexed the reads, while MiXCR assigned TCRbeta annotations and counted clonotypes. Repertoire overlap used Morisita-Horn indices from the R package vegan, with UPGMA clustering and Circos plots of recurring clonotypes. Shannon diversity and richness were normalized to the highest possible value given the input cell numbers, yielding values from 0 to 1. CDR3beta sequences were aligned with MUSCLE, distances were computed with SeqinR, and multidimensional scaling was plotted in R. TCRdb reprocessed the public reads (quality trimming at Q25 with fastp, clone calling with MiXCR) and kept in-frame beta chains. Each record represents a unique CDR3 protein, reported with the most common genes and DNA among its rows. It is TCRdb's table, rather than the study itself, that gives the V and J calls and clone size. Across this sample there are 300 to 400 distinct CDR3 sequences, with approximately 4% seen only once. Of the sample, 35% is held by the ten largest clones.

This entry belongs to a study of Japanese encephalitis immunity and Zika vaccine responses (dated by TCRdb to the early 2020s). For the wider study: Included participants received three 5.0 ug doses of alum-adjuvanted ZPIV at weeks 0, 4 and 28. Some 12 participants were given two doses of JEV vaccine (IXIARO) 28 days apart, two to three months before the first ZPIV dose. Before ZPIV, some twelve participants got a single dose of YFV vaccine (YF-VAX), while fewer than ten participants were flavivirus-naive. For TCR sequencing, six or seven representative participants were chosen from each pre-vaccination group, with samples at week 0 (after pre-vaccination, before ZPIV) and week 52. TCR repertoires from a few flavivirus-naive individuals were also analyzed at weeks 2, 6 and 52 after the start of ZPIV vaccination. For stimulations, either ZIKV structural-protein peptide pools divided into flavivirus-conserved and non-conserved sets or JEV or YFV peptides matching the pre-vaccination were used. ZIKV peptides were 15-mers overlapping by 11 residues, selected for NetMHCpan/NetMHCII-predicted epitopes with affinity below 50 nM. The study tested whether CD4 T cell responses to the Zika vaccine were shaped by prior Japanese encephalitis virus (JEV) or yellow fever virus (YFV) vaccination. General findings and caveats noted by the study authors: In JEV-pre-vaccinated donors, the repertoire richness of CD4 T cells responding to conserved ZIKV epitopes dropped significantly after ZPIV. The samples grouped by participant and showed no similarity across individuals, which suggests that no public TCRs were detected. Peptide-pool deconvolution was not performed because of sample size limitations, and consequently the individual peptides driving cross-reactive responses were not identified. Only a subset of trial participants with three doses and adequate samples was analyzed, not the entire vaccinated cohort. Repertoire similarity across time-points and stimulations was higher in JEV-pre-vaccinated donors than in YFV-pre-vaccinated donors, indicating more clonotypes shared between ZIKV and JEV stimulation. Only a few individuals showed CD8 T cell responses to ZIKV peptide pools, and those responses were very low in magnitude.

PBMCs were stained with CellTrace CFSE and grown for approximately six days in RPMI containing approximately 7.6% human serum and peptide pools at approximately 1 ug/mL each. On a BD FACSAria, proliferating CD4 T cells were sorted without fixation as live CD56-CD19-CD16-CD3+CD4+ CFSE-low cells. Enrolled adults were healthy and were found to be seronegative for ZIKV, JEV, YFV, DENV and WNV by microneutralization screening. The samples were drawn from a phase 1 trial of an alum-adjuvanted Zika purified-inactivated virus (ZPIV) vaccine that was randomized, double-blinded and placebo-controlled. Peripheral blood mononuclear cells were isolated using a standard procedure and kept frozen in liquid nitrogen until needed. The CDR3 spans 14 residues, from the cysteine through the phenylalanine. This entry keeps only the CDR3 DNA: 42 bases, framed from base 1. Trimming takes 1 base from V and 7 bases from J, and the germline ends sit 13 bases apart. CDR1 and CDR2 are drawn from the germline V gene: LGHNA, YSLEER.

Sequenced here: antigen-activated CD4+ T cells from blood, cultured, sampled during a Zika inactivated vaccine study. The chain couples TRBV4-3 to TRBJ1-2, and perhaps TRBD1 as D gene, on 6 matching bases. The sequence was obtained from an adult man who received an inactivated Zika virus vaccine. The nucleotides are TGCGCCAGCAGCCAAGGGGGGACATTGGGTGGCTACACCTTC. Its protein product is CASSQGGTLGGYTF.